Listed below are T cell receptor beta chains from one sample, sequenced in a study of blood T cells in healthy people across ages. TCRdb used MiXCR to reprocess the 5' RACE reads, holding one entry per CDR3 protein. The top ten clones hold 11% of a sample with about 1.6 million distinct CDR3 sequences, roughly 30% of them seen once. Sequenced input: blood. Source of these receptors: a woman aged 25 to 45 in good health. Both conserved end residues are part of each CDR3. A D gene is named only where the DNA matches it firmly. Expanded clones are given a class, and other clones once, few, many or no size at all.

J gene,clone size,V gene,D gene,CDR3 DNA,CDR3 protein
TRBJ2-3,NA,TRBV7-8,NA,TGTGCCAGCAGCCCCCCAGGACTTCTCTCCACAGATACGCAGTATTTT,CASSPPGLLSTDTQYF
TRBJ2-7,NA,TRBV28,NA,TGTGCCAGCAGCCTGCAGGGGCGGCTCTTTCAGTACGAGCAGTACTTC,CASSLQGRLFQYEQYF
TRBJ2-7,NA,TRBV20-1,TRBD2,TGCAGTGCAAAAGCGGGGCGCGACTACGAGCAGTACTTC,CSAKAGRDYEQYF
TRBJ2-2,NA,TRBV5-1,NA,TGCGCCAGCAGCTTGGGCCGATGGAACACCGGGGAGCTGTTTTTT,CASSLGRWNTGELFF
TRBJ1-4,NA,TRBV4-1,NA,TGCGCCAGCAGCCAAGACACGGGGATGGGCAAACTGTTTTTT,CASSQDTGMGKLFF
TRBJ1-6,once,TRBV28,NA,TGTGCCAGCAGTTTTGACGGGAGGCTTCAGAATTCACCCCTCCACTTT,CASSFDGRLQNSPLHF
TRBJ2-3,NA,TRBV12-3/TRBV12-4,TRBD2,TGTGCCAGCAGCTGGACTAGCGGGGGACCCACAGATACGCAGTATTTT,CASSWTSGGPTDTQYF
TRBJ2-6,many,TRBV20-1,TRBD1,TGCAGTGCTAGAGTCGAGGGGGCGAGGGGGGCCAACGTCCTGACTTTC,CSARVEGARGANVLTF
TRBJ2-5,few,TRBV14,TRBD2,TGTGCCAGCAGCCAAACGACGACTAGCGGTCCCGGCACCCAGTACTTC,CASSQTTTSGPGTQYF
TRBJ2-1,NA,TRBV20-1,NA,TGCAGTGCTCCCCCGGGCCAGGCGGTTGTCAATGAGCAGTTCTTC,CSAPPGQAVVNEQFF
TRBJ1-2,few,TRBV20-1,NA,TGCAGTGCTAGGAGCGACAGTGGCTACACCTTC,CSARSDSGYTF
TRBJ2-1,NA,TRBV7-9,NA,TGTGCCAGCAGCCTGACAGATTTGGGGAACAATGAGCAGTTCTTC,CASSLTDLGNNEQFF